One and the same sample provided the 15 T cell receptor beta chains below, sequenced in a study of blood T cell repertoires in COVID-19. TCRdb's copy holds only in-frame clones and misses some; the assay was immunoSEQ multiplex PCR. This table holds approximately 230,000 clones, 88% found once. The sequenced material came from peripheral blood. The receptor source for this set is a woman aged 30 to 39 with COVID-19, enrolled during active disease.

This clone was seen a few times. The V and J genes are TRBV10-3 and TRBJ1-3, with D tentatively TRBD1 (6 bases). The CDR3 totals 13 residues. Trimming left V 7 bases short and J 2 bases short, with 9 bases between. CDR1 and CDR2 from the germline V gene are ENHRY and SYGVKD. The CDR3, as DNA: TGTGCCATCAACGAGGGGGCTGGAAACACCATATATTTT. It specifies CAINEGAGNTIYF.

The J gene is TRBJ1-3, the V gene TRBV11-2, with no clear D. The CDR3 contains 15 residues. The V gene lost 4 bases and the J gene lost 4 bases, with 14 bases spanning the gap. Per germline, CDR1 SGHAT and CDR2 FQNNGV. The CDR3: CASSWRDFWGNTIYF. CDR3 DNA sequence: TGTGCCAGCAGCTGGAGGGATTTCTGGGGAAACACCATATATTTT.

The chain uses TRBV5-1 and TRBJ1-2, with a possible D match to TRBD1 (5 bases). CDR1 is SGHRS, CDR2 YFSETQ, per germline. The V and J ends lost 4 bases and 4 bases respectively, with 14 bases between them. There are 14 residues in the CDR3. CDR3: CASSPPTAFYGYTF. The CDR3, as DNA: TGCGCCAGCAGCCCCCCGACAGCATTCTATGGCTACACCTTC.

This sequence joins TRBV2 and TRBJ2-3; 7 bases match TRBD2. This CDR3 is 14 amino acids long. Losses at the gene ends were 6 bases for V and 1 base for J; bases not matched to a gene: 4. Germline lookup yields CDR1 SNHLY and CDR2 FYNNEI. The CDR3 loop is CASRLGGGTDTQYF. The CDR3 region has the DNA TGTGCCAGCAGGTTGGGGGGGGGCACAGATACGCAGTATTTT. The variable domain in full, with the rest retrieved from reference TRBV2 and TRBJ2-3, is EPEVTQTPSHQVTQMGQEVILRCVPISNHLYFYWYRQILGQKVEFLVSFYNNEISEKSEIFDDQFSVERPDGSNFTLKIRSTKLEDSAMYFCASRLGGGTDTQYFGPGTRLTVL.

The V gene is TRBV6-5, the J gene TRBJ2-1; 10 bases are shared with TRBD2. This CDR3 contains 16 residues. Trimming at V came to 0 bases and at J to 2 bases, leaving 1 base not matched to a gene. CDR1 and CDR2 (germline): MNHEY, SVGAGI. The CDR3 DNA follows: TGTGCCAGCAGTTACTCCCTAGCGGGGGCCTACAATGAGCAGTTCTTC. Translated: CASSYSLAGAYNEQFF.

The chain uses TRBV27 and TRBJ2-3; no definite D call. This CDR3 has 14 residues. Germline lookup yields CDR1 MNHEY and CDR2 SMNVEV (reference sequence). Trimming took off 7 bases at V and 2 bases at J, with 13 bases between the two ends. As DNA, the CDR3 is TGTGCCAGCAAGGAGTCTCAGTTCACAGATACGCAGTATTTT. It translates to CASKESQFTDTQYF.

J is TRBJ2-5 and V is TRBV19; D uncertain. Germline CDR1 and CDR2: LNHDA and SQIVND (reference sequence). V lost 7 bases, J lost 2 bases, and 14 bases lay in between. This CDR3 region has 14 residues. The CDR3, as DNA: TGTGCCAGTACGCGGAACTACCTACAAGAGACCCAGTACTTC. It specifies CASTRNYLQETQYF.

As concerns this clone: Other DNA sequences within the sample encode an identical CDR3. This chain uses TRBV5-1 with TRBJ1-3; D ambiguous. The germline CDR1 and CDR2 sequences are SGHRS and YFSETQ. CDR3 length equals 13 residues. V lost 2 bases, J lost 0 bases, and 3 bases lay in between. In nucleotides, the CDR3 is TGCGCCAGCAGCTTACTCTCTGGAAACACCATATATTTT. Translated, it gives CASSLLSGNTIYF.

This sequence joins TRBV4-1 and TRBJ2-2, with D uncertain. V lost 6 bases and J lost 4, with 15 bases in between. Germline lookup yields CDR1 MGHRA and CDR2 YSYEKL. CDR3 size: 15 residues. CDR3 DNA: TGCGCCAGCAGGGCTTTGCTTCTCCCCACCGGGGAGCTGTTTTTT. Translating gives CASRALLLPTGELFF.

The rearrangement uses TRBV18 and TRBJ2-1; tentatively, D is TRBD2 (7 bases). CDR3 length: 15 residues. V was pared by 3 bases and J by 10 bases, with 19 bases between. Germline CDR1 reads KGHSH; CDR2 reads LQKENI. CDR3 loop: CASSPQSAGAREQFF. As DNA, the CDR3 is TGTGCCAGCTCACCTCAGAGCGCGGGGGCGCGGGAGCAGTTCTTC.

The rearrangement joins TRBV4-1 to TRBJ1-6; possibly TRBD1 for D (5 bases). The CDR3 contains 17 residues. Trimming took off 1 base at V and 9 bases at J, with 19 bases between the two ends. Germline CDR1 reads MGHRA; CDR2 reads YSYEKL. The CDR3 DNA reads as TGCGCCAGCAGCCAAGTGGGGGGGGGACCGGGTGGTTCACCCCTCCACTTT. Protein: CASSQVGGGPGGSPLHF.

The CDR3 is CSVEALTGQETQYF. DNA of the CDR3: TGCAGCGTTGAAGCCCTGACAGGCCAAGAGACCCAGTACTTC. The V call is TRBV29-1, the J call TRBJ2-5, with D possibly TRBD1 on 6 matching bases. Germline CDR1 reads SQVTM; CDR2 reads ANQGSEA. The CDR3 has 14 residues. V shed 1 base and J shed 1 base, with 10 bases lying between them. The entire variable domain, with the rest obtained from reference TRBV29-1 and TRBJ2-5, is as follows: SAVISQKPSRDICQRGTSLTIQCQVDSQVTMMFWYRQQPGQSLTLIATANQGSEATYESGFVIDKFPISRPNLTFSTLTVSNMSPEDSSIYLCSVEALTGQETQYFGPGTRLLVL.

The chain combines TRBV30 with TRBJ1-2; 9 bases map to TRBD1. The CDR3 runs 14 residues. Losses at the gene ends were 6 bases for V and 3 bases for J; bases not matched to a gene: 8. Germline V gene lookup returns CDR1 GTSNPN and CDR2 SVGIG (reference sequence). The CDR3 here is CACRITGGDYGYTF. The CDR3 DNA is TGTGCCTGTAGAATTACAGGGGGCGACTATGGCTACACCTTC.

For the CDR3, the DNA is TGTGCCAGCAGTTACGTAGGAGGCCCAGGAGGAACCCTCCACTTT. The encoded protein is CASSYVGGPGGTLHF. The chain links TRBV6-2 or TRBV6-3 to TRBJ1-6; no reliable D call. The CDR3 consists of 15 residues. Germline CDR1 MNHEY, CDR2 SVGEGT. V was pared by 2 bases and J by 14 bases, with 19 bases between.

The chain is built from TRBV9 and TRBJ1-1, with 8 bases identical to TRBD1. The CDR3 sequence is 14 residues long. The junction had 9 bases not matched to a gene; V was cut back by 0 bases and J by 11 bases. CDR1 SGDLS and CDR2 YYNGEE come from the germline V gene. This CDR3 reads CASSVGAGGGGAFF. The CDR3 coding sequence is TGTGCCAGCAGCGTAGGGGCAGGGGGCGGAGGGGCTTTCTTT.